This TCR beta chain was obtained from a study of long-term antiretroviral therapy in people with HIV. Study-level findings and limits: Post-ART, diversity grew, though it stayed under transplant donor control levels. Unavailable data included ART adherence, viral resistance and therapy changes (switches in treatment).

Every specimen held between 1-10 million cryopreserved PBMC. These were thawed and washed before DNA extraction. The trim removed 4 bases at V and 2 bases at J, leaving 10 bases unmatched. The CDR3 runs 17 residues. The germline V gene has CDR1 SEHNR and CDR2 FQNEAQ (reference sequence). Sequencing relied on immunoSEQ assay v3.0, run at survey level. In sequencing, about 35,000-50,000 T-cell genomes per sample were targeted. Sequencing used immunoSEQ multiplex PCR; TCRdb keeps in-frame clones, though not all of them. Of tens of thousands of clones listed, less than 80% were seen once; the top ten hold almost 9.5%. This clone was detected only once. As yet, its antigen is unknown.

The receptor was derived from a woman aged 40 to 50 with HIV. This chain connects TRBV7-9 to TRBJ2-1; 8 bases line up with TRBD2. The sample consisted of unsorted PBMCs, taken 4.1 years after starting antiretroviral therapy. CDR3 DNA sequence: TGTGCCAGCAGCTCCGACGGGGGGGGACACCCCTACAATGAGCAGTTCTTC. Its protein product is CASSSDGGGHPYNEQFF. The variable domain in full, completed from reference TRBV7-9 and TRBJ2-1, reads DTGVSQNPRHKITKRGQNVTFRCDPISEHNRLYWYRQTLGQGPEFLTYFQNEAQLEKSRLLSDRFSAERPKGSFSTLEIQRTEQGDSAMYLCASSSDGGGHPYNEQFFGPGTRLTVL.